Below, 19 T cell receptor beta chains from the same sample are listed, as sequenced in a study of blood T cell repertoires in COVID-19. Assay used: immunoSEQ multiplex PCR; TCRdb lists only in-frame clones, some missing. The data hold roughly 260,000 clones, with 85% to 90% observed a single time. The specimen was peripheral blood. The receptors here all came from a woman aged 40 to 50 with acute or convalescent COVID-19.

The CDR3 nucleotides read TGTGCCAGCAGTGGGAGACTAGCGGGGGGGCCGTACACAGATACGCAGTATTTT. Protein sequence: CASSGRLAGGPYTDTQYF. The J gene is TRBJ2-3, the V gene TRBV6-1; 14 bases map to TRBD2. The CDR3 sequence is 18 residues long. V shed 4 bases and J 2 bases; nucleotides not matched to a gene: 8. Germline V gives CDR1 MNHNS, CDR2 SASEGT.

The gene calls are TRBV11-2 and TRBJ1-1; 8 positions agree with TRBD1. Germline V gene sequence: CDR1 SGHAT, CDR2 FQNNGV. The CDR3 sequence is 14 residues long. V was clipped by 2 bases and J by 10 bases; unmatched bases: 9. CDR3 region: CASSLRVATGGAFF. The CDR3 nucleotides read TGTGCCAGCAGCTTACGGGTGGCAACAGGGGGAGCTTTCTTT.

The chain recombines TRBV5-6 with TRBJ1-2; D remains unclear. Looked up from germline, CDR1 is SGHDT and CDR2 is YYEEEE. Trimming removed 0 bases at V and 4 bases at J, with 10 bases between. There are 14 residues in the CDR3. The CDR3 nucleotides read TGTGCCAGCAGCTTGGCCAACGGTATCTATGGCTACACCTTC. This sequence encodes CASSLANGIYGYTF.

The rearrangement uses TRBV3-1 (or the pseudogene TRBV3-2) and TRBJ2-5; perhaps TRBD1 as D (6 bases). V gave up 4 bases and J gave up 2 bases, with 14 bases separating them. The CDR3 consists of 15 residues. CDR1 is LGHDT, CDR2 YNNKEL, per germline (reference sequence). The CDR3, as DNA: TGTGCCAGCAGCCTTACCTCGACAGGACAAGAGACCCAGTACTTC. It yields the protein CASSLTSTGQETQYF.

The rearrangement links TRBV15 to TRBJ1-1, with a tentative D call TRBD1 (5 bases). V gave up 0 bases and J gave up 4 bases, with 12 bases separating them. The CDR3 has 15 residues. Germline V gene data show CDR1 as LNHNV and CDR2 as YYDKDF (reference sequence). CDR3: CATSRDRGRSTEAFF. The CDR3 region has the DNA TGTGCCACCAGCAGAGATAGGGGAAGGAGCACTGAAGCTTTCTTT.

The rearrangement uses TRBV6-5 and TRBJ1-1; maybe TRBD1 (5 bases). Germline CDR1 is MNHEY and CDR2 is SVGAGI. V lost 6 bases and J lost 4, with 12 bases in between. The CDR3 is made up of 13 amino acids. CDR3 residues: CASSPGGFTEAFF. CDR3 DNA sequence: TGTGCCAGCAGCCCCGGGGGATTCACTGAAGCTTTCTTT.

The J gene is TRBJ2-5, the V gene TRBV10-3; 7 nucleotides line up with TRBD2. This CDR3 is built from 14 residues. V trimming: 5 bases; J trimming: 2 bases; junction bases outside the gene matches: 5. CDR1 is ENHRY, CDR2 SYGVKD, per germline. The CDR3 sequence is CAISSSSGQETQYF. CDR3 in DNA: TGTGCCATCAGTTCGTCTAGCGGTCAAGAGACCCAGTACTTC.

The V and J genes are TRBV5-4 and TRBJ2-5, with 11 positions matching TRBD2. The junction had 6 bases not matched to a gene; V was cut back by 0 bases and J by 2 bases. CDR1 SGHNT and CDR2 YYREEE come from the germline V gene (reference sequence). CDR3 length: 17 amino acids. In DNA, the CDR3 is TGTGCCAGCAGCTTGGAAGGGCTAGCGGGGGGTCAAGAGACCCAGTACTTC. It translates to CASSLEGLAGGQETQYF.

The rearrangement uses TRBV7-8 and TRBJ1-2; possibly TRBD1 for D (5 bases). Trimming removed 2 bases at V and 5 bases at J, with 12 bases between. The CDR3 spans 14 residues. The germline V gene encodes CDR1 SGHVS and CDR2 FQNEAQ. CDR3 loop: CASSLSDNPYGYTF. The CDR3 nucleotides are TGTGCCAGCAGCTTATCGGACAACCCGTATGGCTACACCTTC.

The CDR3 region is CASSLEGQGGLSYGYTF. The CDR3 DNA follows: TGTGCCAGCAGCTTAGAGGGACAGGGGGGTTTGAGCTATGGCTACACCTTC. The chain has TRBV7-2 and TRBJ1-2, with 11 bases matching TRBD1. Germline CDR1 SGHTA, CDR2 FQGNSA. The CDR3 is 17 residues long. The V gene end was trimmed by 1 base and the J gene end by 4 bases; junction bases not matched to a gene: 8.

The chain combines TRBV5-1 with TRBJ1-3, with a tentative D call TRBD1 (6 bases). Germline V gene data show CDR1 as SGHRS and CDR2 as YFSETQ. This CDR3 is built from 16 residues. The V end was cut by 4 bases, the J end by 0 bases, with 14 bases between. The chain's CDR3 is CASSPRTDPSGNTIYF. CDR3 nucleotide sequence: TGCGCCAGCAGCCCCCGGACAGACCCCTCTGGAAACACCATATATTTT.

This sequence joins TRBV4-1 and TRBJ2-5; the match to TRBD1 covers 7 bases. Germline trimming cut 0 bases from V and 5 bases from J; bases unmatched to any gene: 9. The CDR3 sequence is 16 residues long. In germline, CDR1 is MGHRA, CDR2 YSYEKL. For the CDR3, the DNA is TGCGCCAGCAGCCAAGATGGGACAGCCCTGGGGGAGACCCAGTACTTC. This translates into CASSQDGTALGETQYF.

The J gene is TRBJ1-6, the V gene TRBV2; 7 nucleotides align to TRBD1. After removal of 4 bases from V and 8 bases from J, the junction contained 5 bases not matched to a gene. The germline V gene has CDR1 SNHLY and CDR2 FYNNEI. This CDR3 has 14 amino acids. CDR3 in DNA: TGTGCCAGCAGTGTGAGGGGGCAGGATTCACCCCTCCACTTT. This sequence encodes CASSVRGQDSPLHF.

This clone was seen only once. The chain employs TRBV12-5 and TRBJ2-7; 7 bases are shared with TRBD1. Germline V lookup: CDR1 LGHNT, CDR2 FRNRAP. The CDR3 has 15 amino acids. The trim removed 5 bases at V and 7 bases at J, leaving 14 bases unmatched. CDR3 nucleotides: TGTGCTAGTGGTCTGAAACGGGACAGCCCTACGGAGCAGTACGTC. It codes for CASGLKRDSPTEQYV.

V usage is TRBV5-5 and J usage is TRBJ2-6; the match to TRBD2 covers 12 bases. Per the germline V gene, CDR1 is SGHKS and CDR2 is YYEKEE (reference sequence). V lost 3 bases and J lost 0; bases outside the gene matches: 7. The CDR3 spans 19 residues. The CDR3 sequence: CASSSTLAGGSSGANVLTF. The CDR3 DNA follows: TGTGCCAGCAGCTCGACCCTAGCGGGGGGGAGCTCTGGGGCCAACGTCCTGACTTTC.

The chain recombines TRBV7-6 with TRBJ1-1; the D gene is possibly TRBD1 (6 bases). This CDR3 is 16 amino acids long. V lost 4 bases to trimming and J lost 1 base, with 16 bases between them. Germline lookup yields CDR1 SGHVS and CDR2 FNYEAQ. The CDR3 DNA reads TGTGCCAGCAGCTCAACCTCCGGGACACCGAACACTGAAGCTTTCTTT. This encodes CASSSTSGTPNTEAFF.

This chain joins TRBV5-8 and TRBJ1-3; possible D gene TRBD1, 5 bases. The CDR3 runs 15 residues. Germline loops: CDR1 SGHTS, CDR2 YDEGEE. Deletions cut 2 bases from V and 4 bases from J, with 13 bases between. For the CDR3, the DNA is TGTGCCAGCAGCTTTGGCAGGGTGGCGGGAAACACCATATATTTT. This encodes CASSFGRVAGNTIYF.

The rearrangement uses TRBV6-5 and TRBJ2-2; possible D gene TRBD1, 5 bases. The length of the CDR3 is 14 residues. From germline, CDR1 is MNHEY and CDR2 SVGAGI. V was shortened by 5 bases and J by 7 bases, with 14 bases between the two germline ends. Written as DNA, the CDR3 is TGTGCCAGCAGTCAGGGTATCCCGGGCGGGGAGCTGTTTTTT. It codes for CASSQGIPGGELFF.

The rearrangement joins TRBV6-1 to TRBJ2-3; D uncertain. Germline-derived CDR1 and CDR2 are MNHNS and SASEGT. The V gene lost 2 bases and the J gene lost 2 bases, with 23 bases spanning the gap. There are 19 residues in the CDR3. CDR3 sequence reads: CASSEIPGTLTPNTDTQYF. The DNA for the CDR3 is TGTGCCAGCAGTGAAATTCCCGGCACACTAACGCCTAACACAGATACGCAGTATTTT.